This T cell receptor (beta chain) was sequenced during a study of T cell responses to AZD1222 COVID-19 vaccine. Background on the study: Second-dose schedules of about 4 or about 12 weeks were combined.

Findings and caveats of the study: An increase in Spike-specific TCR breadth and depth was observed after two AZD1222 doses. Spike as a whole was targeted by vaccine-associated CD4 TCRs, dominant at 160-218 and 743-854. Unmutated variant regions reportedly attract nearly half of all spike-specific TCRs.

This CDR3 contains 16 residues. Assay used: immunoSEQ multiplex PCR; TCRdb lists only in-frame clones, some missing. The profile shows about 110,000 clones, around 93% of them singletons. On this clone itself: The antigen is undetermined.

Source: peripheral blood, taken on day 0 of AZD1222 vaccination. The TCR was taken from an adult in good health. The rearrangement links TRBV21-1 to TRBJ1-1; the table's TRBD1 call for D was not verified on the DNA. TRBV21-1 is flagged as a pseudogene. This CDR3 reads CASSARFLQGDTEAFF. CDR3 bases: TGTGCCAGCAGCGCCCGTTTCCTTCAGGGGGACACTGAAGCTTTCTTT.